This note documents a single T cell receptor beta chain sequence. These data come from a study of control samples from healthy donors and cancer patients. Sequencing used immunoSEQ multiplex PCR; TCRdb keeps in-frame clones, though not all of them. The table lists about 79,000 clones, approximately 93% of them singletons, with roughly 1.3% in the top ten. The source is a woman between 35 and 50 years old with lung cancer. Source material: PBMCs.

CDR3 sequence (DNA): TGTGCCAGCTCATCTGGGGAGAACACTGAAGCTTTCTTT. This codes for CASSSGENTEAFF. This chain links TRBV18 with TRBJ1-1; D is ambiguous. The CDR3 spans 13 residues. Trimming left V 5 bases short and J 1 base short, with 8 bases between. In germline, CDR1 is KGHSH, CDR2 LQKENI.